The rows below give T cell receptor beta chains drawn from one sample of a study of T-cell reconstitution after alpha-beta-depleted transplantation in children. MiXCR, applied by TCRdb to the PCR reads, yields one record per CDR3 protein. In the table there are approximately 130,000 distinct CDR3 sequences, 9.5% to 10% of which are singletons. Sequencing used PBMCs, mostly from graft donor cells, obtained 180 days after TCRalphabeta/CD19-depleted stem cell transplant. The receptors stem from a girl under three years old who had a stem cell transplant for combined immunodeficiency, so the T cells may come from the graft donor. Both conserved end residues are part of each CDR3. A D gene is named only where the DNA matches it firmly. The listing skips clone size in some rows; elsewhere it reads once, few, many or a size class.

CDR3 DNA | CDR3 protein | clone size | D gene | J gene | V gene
TGTGCCAGCGGACCTGGGGGCAGGGCCTACGAGCAGTACTTC | CASGPGGRAYEQYF | many | NA | TRBJ2-7 | TRBV12-3/TRBV12-4
TGCAGTGCGTTTGGGGAGGACACAGATACGCAGTATTTT | CSAFGEDTDTQYF | many | NA | TRBJ2-3 | TRBV20-1
TGCAGTGCTGCCCGGGGCCCCTCAGGGAGGATGGACACTGAAGCTTTCTTT | CSAARGPSGRMDTEAFF | few | NA | TRBJ1-1 | TRBV20-1
TGTGCCAGCAGTTTACTGACAGGGCGGGACTACTTCTACAATGAGCAGTTCTTC | CASSLLTGRDYFYNEQFF | NA | NA | TRBJ2-1 | TRBV27
TGTGCCAGCAGCTTGGTGGGTTGGGAGACCCAGTACTTC | CASSLVGWETQYF | many | NA | TRBJ2-5 | TRBV5-6
TGCGCCAGCAGCCCGACCGACTTTTGGGCCAAAAACATTCAGTACTTC | CASSPTDFWAKNIQYF | few | NA | TRBJ2-4 | TRBV5-1
TGTGCCTTCAGTTTTGTCGTAGCTAGAGCGGGAGGGAATGAGCAGTTCTTC | CAFSFVVARAGGNEQFF | NA | TRBD2 | TRBJ2-1 | TRBV6-4
TGCAGTGCCCTGACGACAGGGGAGGGTGAGCAGTTCTTC | CSALTTGEGEQFF | NA | NA | TRBJ2-1 | TRBV20-1
TGCGCCAGCAGCCAACAAGAGCAGGCAGCCTACGAGCAGTACTTC | CASSQQEQAAYEQYF | many | NA | TRBJ2-7 | TRBV4-3
TGCAGTGCTAGAGCGGACCTGACGGCTTTCTTT | CSARADLTAFF | few | NA | TRBJ1-1 | TRBV20-1
TGTGCCAGCTCACCACGTCGTGACAGGGTCAACAATGAGCAGTTCTTC | CASSPRRDRVNNEQFF | NA | TRBD1 | TRBJ2-1 | TRBV18
TGCAGCGTTGAACTAGCGGGAACCCCAGAGACCCAGTACTTC | CSVELAGTPETQYF | NA | TRBD2 | TRBJ2-5 | TRBV29-1
TGTGCCAGCAGCTTCACCTGGGGACAGGGGGGAAACATTCAGTACTTC | CASSFTWGQGGNIQYF | few | TRBD1 | TRBJ2-4 | TRBV7-2
TGTGCCAGCACTCCGACAGGGTTCCAAGAGACCCAGTACTTC | CASTPTGFQETQYF | many | TRBD1 | TRBJ2-5 | TRBV12-3/TRBV12-4
TGCAGTGCTAGAGCCGGTGGGGGCATCACTGAAGCTTTCTTT | CSARAGGGITEAFF | few | NA | TRBJ1-1 | TRBV20-1
TGCAGTGTCGACTCCGGGACGGCACACGAGCAGTACTTC | CSVDSGTAHEQYF | few | NA | TRBJ2-7 | TRBV20-1
TGTGCCAGCAGCCCAATCGTACCTGCCTACGAGCAGTACTTC | CASSPIVPAYEQYF | NA | NA | TRBJ2-7 | TRBV7-2
TGCGCCAGCAGCGAACGTAACTATGGCTACACCTTC | CASSERNYGYTF | NA | NA | TRBJ1-2 | TRBV5-1
TGTGCCAGCAGCTTGCGGGTTCTAGCGGGCAATGAGCAGTTCTTC | CASSLRVLAGNEQFF | NA | TRBD2 | TRBJ2-1 | TRBV11-2
TGCGCCAGCAGCTTGGCGGACGGTTCCACAGATACGCAGTATTTT | CASSLADGSTDTQYF | few | NA | TRBJ2-3 | TRBV5-1
TGCAGTGCTACTCCGGGACTAGCGCACTCCGGGGAGCTGTTTTTT | CSATPGLAHSGELFF | few | TRBD2 | TRBJ2-2 | TRBV20-1
TGTGCCATCAGTGGGGTCCCGGGACAGGGGGGAAACACTGAAGCTTTCTTT | CAISGVPGQGGNTEAFF | many | TRBD1 | TRBJ1-1 | TRBV10-3
TGCAGTGCCCTAGGACTAGCGGGGGTGAACTACGAGCAGTACTTC | CSALGLAGVNYEQYF | few | TRBD2 | TRBJ2-7 | TRBV20-1
TGTGCCAGCTCACCATTGTTCGGCCAGAACACCGGGGAGCTGTTTTTT | CASSPLFGQNTGELFF | few | NA | TRBJ2-2 | TRBV18
TGCGCCAGCAGCTTCGGACAGGGTACGAACGAGCAGTACTTC | CASSFGQGTNEQYF | many | TRBD1 | TRBJ2-7 | TRBV5-1
TGTGCCAGCAGCTTAGTAGCGCGGGACAGGGGTCGGGCTAATGAAAAACTGTTTTTT | CASSLVARDRGRANEKLFF | few | TRBD1 | TRBJ1-4 | TRBV11-2
TGTGCCAGCTCACCTCCCGGGACTAGGAAACCAGATACGCAGTATTTT | CASSPPGTRKPDTQYF | many | TRBD2 | TRBJ2-3 | TRBV18
TGTGCCAGCAGCTTCCTACTAGCGGGGGGCGGGACAGATACGCAGTATTTT | CASSFLLAGGGTDTQYF | few | TRBD2 | TRBJ2-3 | TRBV5-5
TGCAGTGCAAGGACAGGGATCTCCTACGAGCAGTACTTC | CSARTGISYEQYF | few | TRBD1 | TRBJ2-7 | TRBV20-1
TGCAGTCCCTCCGGGACCCAGGTTCCGGGGAGGTACAATGAGCAGTTCTTC | CSPSGTQVPGRYNEQFF | NA | NA | TRBJ2-1 | TRBV20-1